A single T cell receptor (beta chain) is shown here with its context. This clone was counted a few times. What this receptor recognizes is not known. Base qualities are not recorded, but no much larger clone differs from it by a single base. The goal of deep resolution MiSeq sequencing was a depth between 1 in 1 million and 1 in 200,000 T cells, and coverage averaged 10x per clonotype. The immunoSEQ hsTCRB Kit was used to generate TCR beta libraries. The study's processing was this. ImmunoSEQ Data Assistant and ImmunoSEQ Analyzer were used for data analysis, and V, D and J genes were assigned according to IMGT definitions. Clonality, with values ranging from 0 to 1, was calculated as one minus the normalized Shannon entropy of productive rearrangement frequencies. Only overrepresented clonotypes making up at least 0.05% of the repertoire of each patient were included in the public clonotype analysis. Repertoires from approximately 13 age-matched healthy donors in immuneACCESS were used as clonality controls. Sourced from immuneACCESS, this table was stored by TCRdb with only in-frame sequences that have V and J called. A share of the clones is absent; for the studies checked, an unresolved V gene accounts for under half, and the remainder has no known explanation. The V and J calls and clone size are taken from that table; D and trimming were inferred from the DNA. The sample profile shows 200,000 to 250,000 clones; roughly 70% of them were found once. The ten largest account for less than 20% of the sample.

This sample is part of a study of cytotoxic CD8 clonotypes in ibrutinib-treated CLL (dated by TCRdb to the early 2020s). About the full investigation: In this cohort, about 16 patients were treatment-naive and some 10 were relapsed/refractory, while roughly 18 had unmutated IGHV. Partial responses were observed in about 24 patients and complete responses in 2; after a median follow-up of roughly 62 months, remission was maintained in 14 patients and progression was observed in some twelve. Samples at response were collected after a median of approximately twelve months of treatment, with a range of about 6 to 40 months. On average, each sample had about 250,000 productive templates and tens of thousands of productive rearrangements. Of the 86 people in the trial, around 24 had longitudinal samples available. Cryopreserved peripheral blood mononuclear cells were obtained before treatment, at response, and at either sustained remission or disease progression. All remission and progressive disease samples were collected while patients were still receiving ibrutinib. The paper as a whole reports these results and caveats: Sampling times were not matched between sustained-remission and progressing patients, and lymph node repertoires were not studied. Public clonotypes were rare and either shrank or stayed stable during treatment, and the rise in clonality at ibrutinib response reflected expansion of private clonotypes. An increase in clonality was observed at ibrutinib response, with clonality remaining stable during sustained remission and falling back toward baseline at progression. Baseline clonality exceeded that of age-matched healthy donors and correlated strongly with circulating CD8+ T-cell counts.

The time point label, as the study defines it: approximately 25 months on ibrutinib. For TCR beta library preparation, around 1.9 micrograms of genomic DNA were extracted from the cryopreserved PBMCs. Longitudinal blood samples from CLL patients receiving ibrutinib monotherapy were subjected to high-throughput TCR beta sequencing. The patients took part in an open-label, single-center phase 2 trial of ibrutinib monotherapy. The junction shows trimming of 8 bases on V and 7 bases on J, plus 18 bases between the germline ends. The germline V gene (reference sequence) provides CDR1 LNHDA and CDR2 SQIVND. The cysteine opens and the phenylalanine closes a CDR3 of 14 amino acids. Only the CDR3 DNA is retained, 42 bases long and in frame from the first base.

The source is a human donor with chronic lymphocytic leukemia. The V and J segments used are TRBV19 and TRBJ1-5; no D gene is confidently identified. The sample in question was PBMCs, obtained after 24 months of ibrutinib treatment. Here is the DNA: TGTGCCAGTCTCCAGGCGTCCGACGGACAGCCCCAGCATTTT. This sequence encodes CASLQASDGQPQHF.